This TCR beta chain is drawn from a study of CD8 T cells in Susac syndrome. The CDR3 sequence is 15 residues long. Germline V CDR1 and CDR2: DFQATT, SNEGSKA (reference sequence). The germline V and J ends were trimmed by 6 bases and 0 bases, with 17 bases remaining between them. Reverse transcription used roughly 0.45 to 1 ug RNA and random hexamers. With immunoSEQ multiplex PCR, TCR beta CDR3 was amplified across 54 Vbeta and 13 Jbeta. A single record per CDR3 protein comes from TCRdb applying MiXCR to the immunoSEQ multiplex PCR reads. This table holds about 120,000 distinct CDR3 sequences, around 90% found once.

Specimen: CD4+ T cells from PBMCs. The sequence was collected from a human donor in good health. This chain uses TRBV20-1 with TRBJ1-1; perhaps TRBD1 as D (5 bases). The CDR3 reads CSAQEGRTVNTEAFF. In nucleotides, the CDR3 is TGCAGTGCCCAAGAGGGGAGGACGGTGAACACTGAAGCTTTCTTT.